This T cell receptor (beta chain) was profiled in a study of blood T cell repertoires in COVID-19 (dated by TCRdb to 2018 to 2021). Study-wide context: Samples from collaborators originated in the United States, Italy and Spain and spanned both the acute and convalescent phases of COVID-19. The material from the prospective study consisted of cDNA or gDNA derived from T cells, B-cell-depleted T cells, or PBMCs. Subjects who had been exposed to COVID-19, were actively infected with it, or had recovered from it provided the deeply sampled blood TCRbeta repertoires that made up the dataset. A freely available public database, intended as a resource for researchers studying the immune response to SARS-CoV-2, is where the repertoires were released. Samples were obtained from the ongoing ImmuneRACE study (first 160 participants) and from some 1,300 subjects provided by 6 global collaborators. A de-identified subject ID, COVID-19 status, age in years and sex were almost always included in the sample metadata. HLA class I and class II types, where available, came from metadata supplied by the sample provider rather than from assay-based typing. General findings and caveats noted by the study authors: The quantity of clinical and demographic metadata differed by source and by participant and was supplied without curation.

TCRbeta CDR3 regions were amplified from genomic DNA by means of the immunoSEQ Assay, a bias-controlled multiplex PCR. In the source study's methods: Within the assay, amplification of reference gene primers was used to estimate how many nucleated cells each sample contained. Sequence reads were collapsed and filtered to measure the absolute abundance of every unique TCRbeta CDR3 rearrangement. For each sample, productive Simpson clonality was calculated as the square root of Simpson's diversity index across productive rearrangements. Drawn from immuneACCESS, this table holds only the in-frame rearrangements with V and J called that TCRdb kept. Clones are partly lost; checked studies trace under half to an unresolved V gene and leave the rest unexplained. V, J and clone size are those of that table, while D and trimming were read from the DNA. The sample table contains approximately 200,000 clones; only one count was recorded for roughly 85% of them. Roughly a sixth of the sample goes to the ten largest clones.

Enrolling through a virtual design, the prospective study's participants ranged in age from about 18 to 100 years and lived across 20 to 25 United States geographic areas. In the prospective study, participants were assigned to cohorts based on the clinical history participants reported in a screening survey and a study questionnaire. ImmuneRACE Cohort 3 recovered participants were defined by two consecutive negative NP/OP PCR tests, healthcare professional clearance, or symptom resolution. In the prospective study, whole blood, serum and a nasopharyngeal or oropharyngeal swab were collected from each participant by mobile phlebotomists. Prospective study participants could optionally give additional blood draws and questionnaires over an approximately 2-month period. Before DNA extraction, blood samples from the prospective study were shipped at room temperature or frozen. Regarding this clone: This receptor's antigen is unknown. Base quality data are lacking; no much larger clone is found one base away.

The sequenced sample was PBMCs or T cells enriched from blood (not recorded which). This clonotype was sampled from a man in his forties who had recovered from COVID-19.

The nucleotide sequence reads as follows: TGCGCCAGCAGCCCGACAGGCAACTATGGCTACACCTTC. Translated, this is CASSPTGNYGYTF. The chain is made from TRBV5-1 and TRBJ1-2; TRBD1 might be the D gene, on 6 matching bases. The germline V gene sets CDR1 to SGHRS and CDR2 to YFSETQ. The CDR3, cysteine through phenylalanine, is 13 amino acids long. The DNA shown is the 39-base CDR3, in frame from base 1. Trimming at the junction amounts to 4 bases on V and 2 bases on J, and the germline ends lie 9 bases apart.